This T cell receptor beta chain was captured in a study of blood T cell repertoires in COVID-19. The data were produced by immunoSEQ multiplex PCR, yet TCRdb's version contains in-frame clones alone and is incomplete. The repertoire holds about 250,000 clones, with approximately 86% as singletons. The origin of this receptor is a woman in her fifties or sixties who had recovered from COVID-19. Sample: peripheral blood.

CDR3 in amino acids: CASSLVQGAKREQYF. As DNA, the CDR3 is TGCGCCAGCAGCTTGGTACAGGGGGCTAAGCGCGAGCAGTACTTC. The chain employs TRBV5-1 and TRBJ2-7, with 9 bases aligning to TRBD1. J lost 6 bases, V lost 0 bases, and 7 bases had no gene match. Germline assignment: CDR1 SGHRS and CDR2 YFSETQ. The CDR3 is 15 amino acids.